A single sample is the source of the 28 T cell receptor beta chains below, sequenced in a study of spatial heterogeneity in lung cancer. MiXCR was run by TCRdb on the 5' RACE reads, yielding one entry per CDR3 protein. The repertoire consists of some 21,000 distinct CDR3 sequences, with approximately 4.2% occurring once and the leading ten covering over 7%. Time point meaning: sample taken at primary tumor resection. The specimen comprised PBMCs, sampled at surgery. These receptors all stem from a male donor with early-stage non-small cell lung cancer.

In this sample, this clonotype turned up many times. V gene TRBV20-1 combines with J gene TRBJ1-1; D may be TRBD1 (6 bases). The V and J ends lost 3 bases and 6 bases respectively, with 20 bases between them. The CDR3 totals 15 residues. The germline CDR1 and CDR2 sequences are DFQATT and SNEGSKA (reference sequence). The CDR3 reads CSARVLGGRGAEAFF. The CDR3 DNA is TGCAGTGCTAGGGTCTTGGGGGGCCGAGGCGCTGAAGCTTTCTTT.

This clonotype has at least ten counts. V is TRBV20-1 and J is TRBJ2-2; 10 bases are shared with TRBD2. V was pared by 2 bases and J by 4 bases, with 4 bases of the junction left unmatched. The germline V gene has CDR1 DFQATT and CDR2 SNEGSKA (reference sequence). This CDR3 has 15 amino acids. The CDR3 is CSARKASGGTGELFF. Written as DNA, the CDR3 is TGCAGTGCTAGAAAGGCTAGCGGGGGCACCGGGGAGCTGTTTTTT.

This clonotype has only a few counts. The chain uses TRBV7-6 and TRBJ2-7; 7 bases line up with TRBD1. Germline V lookup: CDR1 SGHVS, CDR2 FNYEAQ. V lost 5 bases and J lost 0; bases outside the gene matches: 4. There are 14 residues in the CDR3. CDR3 loop: CASSTRQGSYEQYF. The CDR3 DNA is TGTGCCAGCAGCACCAGACAGGGCTCCTACGAGCAGTACTTC.

This clonotype is judged medium-sized (0.01 to 0.1%). The genes are TRBV20-1 and TRBJ2-1; D call uncertain. The germline V gene encodes CDR1 DFQATT and CDR2 SNEGSKA (reference sequence). The CDR3 loop spans 15 amino acids. V lost 0 bases and J lost 2, with 11 bases in between. CDR3 sequence reads: CSARDVRAPYNEQFF. The DNA of the CDR3 is TGCAGTGCTAGAGATGTAAGGGCACCCTACAATGAGCAGTTCTTC.

This clonotype has a count of ten or more. The chain uses TRBV6-2 or TRBV6-3 and TRBJ1-1; TRBD1 is a possible D gene (6 bases). CDR3 size: 17 residues. The V end lost 0 bases, the J end lost 7 bases, and 21 bases lay between the germline ends. Germline CDR1 and CDR2: MNHEY and SVGEGT. In DNA form, the CDR3 reads TGTGCCAGCAGTTACTCGATGGGGCAGGGGCACCAGTATGAAGCTTTCTTT. This codes for CASSYSMGQGHQYEAFF.

The genes are TRBV30 and TRBJ2-2; D may be TRBD1 (5 bases). Germline CDR1 GTSNPN, CDR2 SVGIG (reference sequence). The V end was cut by 4 bases, the J end by 6 bases, with 9 bases between. There are 12 residues in the CDR3. The DNA for the CDR3 is TGTGCCTGGACAACAGGATCCGGGGAGCTGTTTTTT. This encodes CAWTTGSGELFF.

Many counts were recorded for this clonotype. V is TRBV13 and J is TRBJ2-5; a possible D gene is TRBD1 (6 bases). Germline V gene lookup returns CDR1 PRHDT and CDR2 FYEKMQ (reference sequence). The length of the CDR3 is 14 residues. V was cut by 8 bases and J by 5 bases, with 18 bases left in between. For the CDR3, the DNA is TGTGCCAGCCACGAGGCAGGGGCAGGGGAGACCCAGTACTTC. Its translation is CASHEAGAGETQYF.

This clonotype has at least ten counts. The chain joins TRBV5-1 to TRBJ2-1; TRBD1 agrees at 7 bases. The CDR3 has 17 residues. Germline-derived CDR1 and CDR2 are SGHRS and YFSETQ. V was pared by 5 bases and J by 7 bases, with 18 bases of the junction left unmatched. In DNA, the CDR3 is TGCGCCAGCAGTAGGGGGCTACGGGTGGTAGCTGATAATGAGCAGTTCTTC. Translated: CASSRGLRVVADNEQFF.

This clonotype was counted many times. V gene TRBV5-6 combines with J gene TRBJ2-7; D is possibly TRBD1 (5 bases). CDR1 is SGHDT and CDR2 is YYEEEE in the germline V gene. Trimming removed 4 bases at V and 3 bases at J, with 14 bases between. The CDR3 runs to 14 residues. The CDR3 DNA reads as TGTGCCAGCAGCCAGTGGACAATCTTCTACGAGCAGTACTTC. Translation: CASSQWTIFYEQYF.

There are a few counts of this clonotype. The rearrangement joins TRBV7-8 to TRBJ2-3; 14 nucleotides match TRBD2. Germline trimming cut 5 bases from V and 6 bases from J; bases unmatched to any gene: 10. This CDR3 region has 17 residues. Germline V gene data show CDR1 as SGHVS and CDR2 as FQNEAQ. As DNA, the CDR3 is TGTGCCAGCAGCGACGGGACTAGCGGGAGAGGTTCGGATACGCAGTATTTT. It translates to CASSDGTSGRGSDTQYF.

This clonotype was seen repeatedly, ten times or more. V usage is TRBV27 and J usage is TRBJ2-3; D gene ambiguous. Germline CDR1 is MNHEY and CDR2 is SMNVEV (reference sequence). The CDR3 contains 16 residues. The germline V and J ends were trimmed by 2 bases and 0 bases, with 12 bases remaining between them. For the CDR3, the DNA is TGTGCCAGCAGTTTAGGGGTACACCCTAGCACAGATACGCAGTATTTT. Amino acid sequence: CASSLGVHPSTDTQYF.

This clonotype was recorded at least ten times. The genes are TRBV7-2 and TRBJ1-5; D is possibly TRBD1 (5 bases). CDR3 size: 14 residues. Trimming pared 5 bases from V and 4 bases from J, leaving 12 bases between. CDR1 SGHTA and CDR2 FQGNSA come from the germline V gene. The CDR3 reads CASSPGRGNQPQHF. The CDR3 bases are TGTGCCAGCAGCCCAGGGCGGGGGAATCAGCCCCAGCATTTT. Together with reference TRBV7-2 and TRBJ1-5, the CDR3 gives the full variable domain: GAGVSQSPSNKVTEKGKDVELRCDPISGHTALYWYRQSLGQGLEFLIYFQGNSAPDKSGLPSDRFSAERTGGSVSTLTIQRTQQEDSAVYLCASSPGRGNQPQHFGDGTRLSIL.

This clonotype was recorded many times. J is TRBJ2-5 and V is TRBV29-1; 10 positions match TRBD1. The germline CDR1 and CDR2 sequences are SQVTM and ANQGSEA. The CDR3 is 15 amino acids. V trimming: 0 bases; J trimming: 5 bases; junction bases outside the gene matches: 6. CDR3 sequence reads: CSVEDQDRGLETQYF. The CDR3 DNA reads TGCAGCGTTGAAGATCAAGACAGGGGGCTGGAGACCCAGTACTTC. Supplemented by reference TRBV29-1 and TRBJ2-5, the full variable domain reads SAVISQKPSRDICQRGTSLTIQCQVDSQVTMMFWYRQQPGQSLTLIATANQGSEATYESGFVIDKFPISRPNLTFSTLTVSNMSPEDSSIYLCSVEDQDRGLETQYFGPGTRLLVL.

This clonotype turned up a few times. This chain connects TRBV6-1 to TRBJ2-7, with a tentative D call TRBD1 (5 bases). Germline CDR1 and CDR2: MNHNS and SASEGT. The length of the CDR3 is 12 residues. V was pared by 6 bases and J by 1 base, with 7 bases between. The CDR3 protein is CASSRQSYEQYF. CDR3 sequence (DNA): TGTGCCAGCAGCAGACAGTCCTACGAGCAGTACTTC.

The genes are TRBV9 and TRBJ1-1; 10 positions match TRBD1. V was pared by 0 bases and J by 3 bases, with 5 bases of the junction left unmatched. From germline, CDR1 is SGDLS and CDR2 YYNGEE. CDR3 length equals 16 residues. The CDR3 loop reads CASSVGQGAGDTEAFF. CDR3 DNA: TGTGCCAGCAGCGTAGGACAGGGGGCTGGGGACACTGAAGCTTTCTTT.

This clonotype was counted at least ten times. The CDR3 bases are TGTGCCACCTTGAGACGGGACAGGGGATTTTCTGGGGCCAACGTCCTGACTTTC. Translated, it gives CATLRRDRGFSGANVLTF. The chain employs TRBV7-9 and TRBJ2-6, with 10 bases that match TRBD1. The J segment lost 1 base and the V segment lost 10 bases, leaving 13 bases of the junction unmatched. The germline CDR1 and CDR2 sequences are SEHNR and FQNEAQ (reference sequence). The CDR3 spans 18 residues. The full variable domain, with the rest looked up from reference TRBV7-9 and TRBJ2-6, is DTGVSQNPRHKITKRGQNVTFRCDPISEHNRLYWYRQTLGQGPEFLTYFQNEAQLEKSRLLSDRFSAERPKGSFSTLEIQRTEQGDSAMYLCATLRRDRGFSGANVLTFGAGSRLTVL.

This chain links TRBV6-6 with TRBJ2-5; TRBD1 is a possible D gene (6 bases). CDR1 is MNHNY, CDR2 SVGAGI, per germline (reference sequence). V shed 5 bases and J shed 1 base, with 8 bases lying between them. CDR3 length: 13 residues. As DNA, the CDR3 is TGTGCCAGCAGTCGACAGGCCCAAGAGACCCAGTACTTC. It specifies CASSRQAQETQYF.

In its sample, this clonotype was seen many times. J is TRBJ1-1 and V is TRBV6-4, with D uncertain. The CDR3 is 13 residues long. In germline, CDR1 is MRHNA, CDR2 SNTAGT. Trimming took 4 bases from V and 2 from J, leaving 8 bases between them. The CDR3 bases are TGTGCCAGCAGTGTGGCCCGTAACACTGAAGCTTTCTTT. Protein: CASSVARNTEAFF.

In this sample, this clonotype turned up many times. This chain connects TRBV30 to TRBJ1-1, with D unresolved. Trimming left V 2 bases short and J 0 bases short, with 13 bases between. The CDR3 length is 15 residues. From germline, CDR1 is GTSNPN and CDR2 SVGIG (reference sequence). CDR3 loop: CAWSRDGSMNTEAFF. DNA for the CDR3: TGTGCCTGGAGTCGGGATGGAAGCATGAACACTGAAGCTTTCTTT.

This clonotype occurred a few times. V is TRBV6-5 and J is TRBJ2-3, with 14 bases fitting TRBD2. CDR1 is MNHEY and CDR2 is SVGAGI in the germline V gene. The trim removed 5 bases at V and 6 bases at J, leaving 10 bases unmatched. The CDR3 has 17 amino acids. CDR3 in amino acids: CASSTGTSGRGLDTQYF. Here the CDR3 DNA reads TGTGCCAGCAGTACTGGGACTAGCGGGAGAGGTTTGGATACGCAGTATTTT.

This clonotype was detected a few times. The rearrangement links TRBV7-9 to TRBJ1-4, with D maybe TRBD1 (5 bases). V dropped 0 bases and J dropped 7 bases, with 18 bases sitting between them. Germline V gene data show CDR1 as SEHNR and CDR2 as FQNEAQ (reference sequence). This CDR3 region has 17 residues. The CDR3: CASSLARGTTALEKLFF. CDR3 nucleotides: TGTGCCAGCAGCTTAGCGAGGGGTACTACAGCTCTTGAAAAACTGTTTTTT.

This clonotype was seen ten or more times. This chain links TRBV20-1 with TRBJ1-4; maybe TRBD1 (6 bases). The CDR3 is 15 amino acids. Germline V gene sequence: CDR1 DFQATT, CDR2 SNEGSKA (reference sequence). Trimming left V 6 bases short and J 4 bases short, with 18 bases between. The CDR3 loop is CSAKRGGSHNEKLFF. The CDR3 DNA is TGCAGTGCCAAGCGGGGGGGCAGTCATAATGAAAAACTGTTTTTT.

This clonotype occurred many times. V gene TRBV3-1 combines with J gene TRBJ1-3; the D gene is possibly TRBD1 (6 bases). From germline, CDR1 is LGHDT and CDR2 YNNKEL (reference sequence). This CDR3 is 14 amino acids long. V lost 2 bases, J lost 8 bases, and 13 bases lay in between. The CDR3 coding sequence is TGTGCCAGCAGCCAACCCGGGGGCGGCGACACCATATATTTT. This gives the protein CASSQPGGGDTIYF.

This clonotype was seen ten or more times. The V gene is TRBV7-2, the J gene TRBJ1-2; D uncertain. The germline gives CDR1 SGHTA, CDR2 FQGNSA. V gave up 1 base and J gave up 6 bases, with 9 bases separating them. There are 13 residues in the CDR3. The CDR3 region has the DNA TGTGCCAGCAGCTTAGATCAGCGAAATGGCTACACCTTC. Its protein product is CASSLDQRNGYTF.

This clonotype was found many times. The chain combines TRBV7-9 with TRBJ2-6; possibly TRBD1 for D (5 bases). Germline V gene data show CDR1 as SEHNR and CDR2 as FQNEAQ (reference sequence). The CDR3 contains 16 residues. The ends were cut back, 3 bases at V and 4 bases at J, with 13 bases in the middle. In DNA, the CDR3 is TGTGCCAGCAGCTTGGGGCCCGAAGGGGGGGCCAACGTCCTGACTTTC. This gives the protein CASSLGPEGGANVLTF.

This clonotype has a count of ten or more. This chain's CDR3 is CASSPIRTVVQPQHF. CDR3 in DNA: TGTGCCAGCAGTCCTATAAGGACAGTTGTTCAGCCCCAGCATTTT. The V call is TRBV28, the J call TRBJ1-5; D is perhaps TRBD1 (6 bases). This CDR3 is 15 amino acids long. Germline lookup yields CDR1 MDHEN and CDR2 SYDVKM. V dropped 5 bases and J dropped 6 bases, with 17 bases sitting between them.

The table lists this clonotype with many counts. J is TRBJ1-4 and V is TRBV6-5, with D maybe TRBD1 (6 bases). Germline CDR1 is MNHEY and CDR2 is SVGAGI. This CDR3 has 15 amino acids. The V gene lost 0 bases and the J gene lost 6 bases, with 11 bases spanning the gap. This CDR3 is CASSYSGARYEKLFF. CDR3 DNA sequence: TGTGCCAGCAGTTACTCGGGGGCGCGTTATGAAAAACTGTTTTTT.

This clonotype was observed a handful of times. This may come from a read error, since a much larger clone is one base off. This CDR3 reads CVSSSTAFRTEAFF. DNA of the CDR3: TGTGTCAGCAGCAGTACTGCCTTTCGGACTGAAGCTTTCTTT. The chain has TRBV12-3 or TRBV12-4 and TRBJ1-1; no clear D. The CDR3 sequence is 14 residues long.